This TCR beta chain was sequenced in a study of blood T cells in healthy people across ages (dated by TCRdb to between 2015 and 2017). Looking at the study overall: Template switching captured roughly one uniquely barcoded TCR beta cDNA molecule per two T cells in model experiments. The study measured age-related changes in TCR beta repertoire diversity using deep sequencing normalized with unique cDNA molecular identifiers. The donors were split into four age groups: young (average about 16 years), middle-aged (39), aged (around 67) and long-lived (roughly 86). To avoid experimental bias, donors of different ages were spread randomly across the sequencing lanes. Using the same blood draw, the study looked at two additional independent replicas of 1 million unique cDNA reads for two donors, one aged 18 to 30 and the other aged 80 or older. Results and caveats for the whole study, not just this receptor: There was a strong correlation between observed TCR beta diversity and the percentage of naive T cells measured by flow cytometry. As age increased, observed TCR beta diversity per million T cells dropped in a roughly linear way, and a significant reduction was already evident by age about 40. The long-lived group showed more naive CD4+ T cells, fewer expanded clones and increased TCR diversity than the aged group, suggesting age selection. Because profiling used bulk unsorted PBMCs, naive and antigen-experienced compartments could not be compared conclusively. Because the CMV infection status of the donors was unknown, age-related changes in expanded clonotypes may potentially have been confounded. Estimates of total diversity from one million sequenced T cells were regarded as lower bounds and underestimates.

Donors were 35 to 40 systemically healthy Caucasian individuals from Russia aged roughly 6 to 100 years. About 10 milliliters of peripheral blood were collected from each donor into EDTA-treated Vacutainer tubes. Ficoll-Paque density-gradient centrifugation was used to isolate PBMCs, with at least 6 million per sample. Trizol reagent was used to extract total RNA from PBMCs, with at least 5.5 micrograms per sample. The percentages of naive CD45RAhigh/CD27high T cells were determined by flow cytometry on a PBMC aliquot from every donor. With respect to this clonotype: Its cognate antigen has yet to be identified. The input lacks base qualities; no much larger clone sits a single base away.

Library preparation was by 5' RACE. Sequenced using an Illumina HiSeq 2500. A second PCR of roughly 7 to 11 cycles was performed with a sample-barcoded 5' primer and a J-beta primer mix. A template-switch 5' adaptor carrying 12 random nucleotides introduced a unique molecular identifier onto each TCR beta cDNA molecule. At least 2.5 million CDR3-containing paired-end reads were obtained from each sample. First-strand cDNA synthesis was performed from all RNA using the Mint cDNA synthesis kit, with priming by a TRBC-specific oligonucleotide. After uracil-DNA glycosylase treatment, a first 18-cycle PCR used universal primers M1SS and BC2_uni_R on all cDNA. Per the authors' processing: For normalization, 1 million high-quality reads were randomly selected from each sample, with every read carrying a distinct molecular identifier. Reads with shared molecular identifiers were discarded instead of being binned into consensus sequences. CDR3 identification, clonotype clustering and error correction used MiTCR with a Q25 quality threshold and the strictest error-elimination algorithm. A nonparametric unseen species model with Euler transformation was used to estimate a lower bound on total TCR beta diversity. TCRdb ran its own pipeline on the public reads, namely fastp trimming at Q25 and MiXCR clone calling, and kept in-frame beta chains. Each entry merges the rows of one CDR3 protein and shows their most common DNA and genes. The V and J calls follow TCRdb's processing rather than the paper's. For this sample there are roughly 1.6 million distinct CDR3 sequences; approximately 32% appear just once. Roughly 10% of the sample is in the top ten clones.

The CDR3 sequence holds 15 residues, the cysteine and phenylalanine included. Of the read, only the CDR3 DNA is kept; its 45 bases are in frame from base 1. As encoded in the germline V gene, CDR1 is MGHRA while CDR2 is YSYEKL. Trimmed from V: 1 base; trimmed from J: 2 bases; junction bases lacking a gene match: 5. The origin of this receptor is a woman aged 25-40 years in good health. The sequencing input was blood. The chain uses TRBV4-1 and TRBJ2-7; 7 bases in the junction line up with TRBD2. The DNA sequence is as follows: TGCGCCAGCAGCCAAGGGGGGGGGATCGCCTACGAGCAGTACTTC. Its product reads: CASSQGGGIAYEQYF.